Sequencing of this T cell receptor beta chain was carried out in a study of OX40 agonist ivuxolimab in advanced cancers. Study at large: The study treated patients with ivuxolimab, an agonistic anti-OX40 (CD134) antibody. Under the entry rules, prior anti-PD-1, anti-PD-L1 or anti-CTLA-4 therapy was allowed, and about 40% had some.

Broader study findings: Normalized T-cell clonal expansion was also low in a subset of nonresponders. Still undetermined is the antigen specificity of the expanded peripheral T cells.

Germline values: CDR1 SGHTA, CDR2 FQGNSA. CDR3 length: 16 amino acids. V was clipped by 2 bases and J by 5 bases, with 15 bases between them. Only in-frame clones appear in the TCRdb table, and some are missing; sequencing was by immunoSEQ multiplex PCR. Of 90,000 or so clones listed, about 91% are singletons. Concerning this clone: Its target is not known.

This chain links TRBV7-2 with TRBJ2-2; no clear D. The input for sequencing was CD4+ or CD8+ T cells sorted from blood, taken in a trial of the OX40 agonist ivuxolimab. The clonotype comes from an adult with an advanced solid tumor such as melanoma, head and neck, liver or kidney cancer. DNA of the CDR3: TGTGCCAGCAGCTTACGGCAGGACGCTATGACCGGGGAGCTGTTTTTT. This encodes CASSLRQDAMTGELFF.